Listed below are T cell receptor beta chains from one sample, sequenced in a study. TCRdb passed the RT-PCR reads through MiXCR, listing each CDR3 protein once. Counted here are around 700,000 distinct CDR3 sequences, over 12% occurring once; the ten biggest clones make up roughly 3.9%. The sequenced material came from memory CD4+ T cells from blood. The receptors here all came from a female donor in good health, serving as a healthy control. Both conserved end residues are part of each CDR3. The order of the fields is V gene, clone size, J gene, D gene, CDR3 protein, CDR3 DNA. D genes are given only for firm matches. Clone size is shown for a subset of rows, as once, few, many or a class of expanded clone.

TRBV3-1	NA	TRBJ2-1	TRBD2	CASSQEKRGLGGNEQFF	TGTGCCAGCAGCCAAGAGAAGCGGGGGTTGGGCGGAAATGAGCAGTTCTTC
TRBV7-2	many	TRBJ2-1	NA	CASSRLVNEQFF	TGTGCCAGCAGCAGACTGGTCAATGAGCAGTTCTTC
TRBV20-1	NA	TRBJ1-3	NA	CSAGRGSSGNTIYF	TGCAGTGCTGGCCGGGGAAGCTCTGGAAACACCATATATTTT
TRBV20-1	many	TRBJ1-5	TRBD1	CSAREPGQGIYSNQPQHF	TGCAGTGCTAGGGAACCGGGACAGGGGATTTATAGCAATCAGCCCCAGCATTTT
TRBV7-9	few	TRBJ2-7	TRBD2	CASSLGGLVLGEQYF	TGTGCCAGCAGCTTAGGGGGACTAGTGTTGGGCGAGCAGTACTTC
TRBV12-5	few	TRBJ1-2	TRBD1	CASGLGTGQGYTF	TGTGCTAGTGGTTTGGGGACAGGTCAGGGCTACACCTTC
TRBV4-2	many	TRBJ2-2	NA	CASSLRDSQGPSNTGELFF	TGTGCCAGCAGCCTCCGAGACTCACAGGGCCCTTCGAACACCGGGGAGCTGTTTTTT
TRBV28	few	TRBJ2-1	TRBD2	CASGLAGGAGYNEQFF	TGTGCCAGCGGACTAGCGGGAGGGGCGGGATACAATGAGCAGTTCTTC
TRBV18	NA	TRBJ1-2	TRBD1	CASSPPDRDELFYGYTF	TGTGCCAGCTCACCACCGGACAGGGATGAACTATTCTATGGCTACACCTTC
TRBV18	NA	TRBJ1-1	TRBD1	CASSRRGPGEAFF	TGTGCCAGCTCACGCAGGGGGCCAGGTGAAGCTTTCTTT
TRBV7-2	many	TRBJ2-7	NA	CASSLNAGLAYEQYF	TGTGCCAGCAGCTTAAACGCGGGGTTGGCGTACGAGCAGTACTTC
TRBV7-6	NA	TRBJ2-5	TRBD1	CASSPNPGQGAGETQYF	TGTGCCAGCAGCCCGAACCCGGGACAGGGGGCGGGAGAGACCCAGTACTTC
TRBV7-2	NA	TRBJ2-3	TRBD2	CASSERPGLDTDTQYF	TGTGCCAGCAGCGAACGTCCGGGACTAGACACAGATACGCAGTATTTT
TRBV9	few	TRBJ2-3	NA	CASSPRLWDTQYF	TGTGCCAGCAGCCCCAGACTTTGGGATACGCAGTATTTT
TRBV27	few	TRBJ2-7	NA	CASSRTVGPREQYF	TGTGCCAGCAGTCGGACAGTCGGCCCTAGAGAGCAGTACTTC
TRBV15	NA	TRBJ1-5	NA	CATSRDSSNQPQHF	TGTGCCACCAGCAGAGACAGTAGCAATCAGCCCCAGCATTTT
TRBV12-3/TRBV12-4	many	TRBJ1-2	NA	CASSLGWGYGYTF	TGTGCCAGCAGTTTAGGATGGGGATATGGCTACACCTTC
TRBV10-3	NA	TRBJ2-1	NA	CATTETNSYNEQFF	TGTGCCACCACCGAGACTAACTCCTACAATGAGCAGTTCTTC
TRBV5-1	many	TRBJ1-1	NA	CASSLAAGPYTEAFF	TGCGCCAGCAGCTTGGCGGCGGGGCCGTACACTGAAGCTTTCTTT
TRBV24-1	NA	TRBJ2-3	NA	CATRPGLPSPTDTQYF	TGTGCCACCAGGCCGGGACTCCCATCACCCACAGATACGCAGTATTTT
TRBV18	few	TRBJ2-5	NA	CASSPLIEETQYF	TGTGCCAGCTCACCCCTCATTGAAGAGACCCAGTACTTC